This TCR beta chain was obtained from a study of T cell repertoires in cytomegalovirus infection. General study findings and limits: Carriage of CMV together with the relevant HLA was identifiable through cumulative public TCR beta family frequency.

About this clonotype itself: What it binds is unknown.

Via MiXCR, TCRdb re-called the reads, giving one row per CDR3 protein. Of about 740,000 distinct CDR3 sequences in the sample, under 40% are singletons; the top ten hold under 3%. The sequencing input was PBMCs. The source is a human donor in good health (CMV status not recorded). Some clones in this sample may be carry-over from other donors' samples.

The CDR3: CASSPGQGHYQPQHF. DNA of the CDR3: TGTGCCAGTAGCCCGGGGCAGGGGCATTATCAGCCCCAGCATTTT. V gene TRBV19 combines with J gene TRBJ1-5; TRBD1 is a possible D gene (6 bases). The CDR3 loop spans 15 amino acids. From germline, CDR1 is LNHDA and CDR2 SQIVND (reference sequence). V was shortened by 6 bases and J by 5 bases, with 17 bases between the two germline ends. The complete variable domain, with remaining parts taken from reference TRBV19 and TRBJ1-5, reads DGGITQSPKYLFRKEGQNVTLSCEQNLNHDAMYWYRQDPGQGLRLIYYSQIVNDFQKGDIAEGYSVSREKKESFPLTVTSAQKNPTAFYLCASSPGQGHYQPQHFGDGTRLSIL.